This T cell receptor beta chain was captured in a study of blood T cell repertoires in COVID-19. Study at large: The United States, Italy and Spain were the sources of the acute and convalescent COVID-19 samples. PBMCs, B-cell-depleted T cells, or T cells were the source of the cDNA or gDNA that made up the material.

As handled by the study authors: Amplified reference gene primers provided the basis for estimating nucleated cell counts. The method was immunoSEQ multiplex PCR; TCRdb's version includes in-frame clones alone and lacks a portion of them. D and trimming were read from the DNA, whereas the V and J calls and clone size are those reported in that table. The data show 150,000 or so clones, about 82% seen once. V dropped 0 bases and J dropped 4; count of bases not matched to a gene: 6. CDR3 length equals 16 residues. The germline V gene has CDR1 MGHRA and CDR2 YSYEKL. The specimen was peripheral blood. The chain links TRBV4-1 to TRBJ2-3; 8 nucleotides match TRBD1. The source of this sequence is a man aged 50 to 59 with active or convalescent COVID-19. This CDR3 is CASSQEGQGGADTQYF. In nucleotides, the CDR3 is TGCGCCAGCAGCCAAGAAGGACAGGGTGGAGCAGATACGCAGTATTTT.